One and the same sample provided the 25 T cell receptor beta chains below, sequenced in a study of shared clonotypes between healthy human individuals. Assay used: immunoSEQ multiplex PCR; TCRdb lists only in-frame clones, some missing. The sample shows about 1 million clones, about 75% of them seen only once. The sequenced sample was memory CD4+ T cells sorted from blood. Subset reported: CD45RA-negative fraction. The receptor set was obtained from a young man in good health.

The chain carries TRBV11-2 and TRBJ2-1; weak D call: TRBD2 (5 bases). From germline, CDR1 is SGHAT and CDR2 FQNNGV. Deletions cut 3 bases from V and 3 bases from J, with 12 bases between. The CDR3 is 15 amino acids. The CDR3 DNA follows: TGTGCCAGCAGCTTCAGCGGCAAAAACTACAATGAGCAGTTCTTC. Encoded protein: CASSFSGKNYNEQFF.

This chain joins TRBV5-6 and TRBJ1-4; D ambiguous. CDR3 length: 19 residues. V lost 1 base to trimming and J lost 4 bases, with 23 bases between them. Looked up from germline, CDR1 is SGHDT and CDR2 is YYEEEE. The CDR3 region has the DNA TGTGCCAGCAGCTTGCGACGGACCGGCAACCTAGTAAATAATGAAAAACTGTTTTTT. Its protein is CASSLRRTGNLVNNEKLFF.

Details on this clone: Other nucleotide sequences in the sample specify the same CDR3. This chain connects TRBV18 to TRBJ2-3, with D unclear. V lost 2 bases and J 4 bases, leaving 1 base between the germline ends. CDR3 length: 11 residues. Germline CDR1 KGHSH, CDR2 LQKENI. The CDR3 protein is CASSPADTQYF. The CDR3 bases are TGTGCCAGCTCACCAGCAGATACGCAGTATTTT.

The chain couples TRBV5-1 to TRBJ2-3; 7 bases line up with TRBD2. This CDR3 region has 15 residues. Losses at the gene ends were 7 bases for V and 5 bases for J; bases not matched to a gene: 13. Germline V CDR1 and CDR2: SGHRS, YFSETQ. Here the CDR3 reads CASCRHGGSGDTQYF. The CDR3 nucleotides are TGCGCCAGCTGCCGTCACGGGGGGAGCGGAGATACGCAGTATTTT.

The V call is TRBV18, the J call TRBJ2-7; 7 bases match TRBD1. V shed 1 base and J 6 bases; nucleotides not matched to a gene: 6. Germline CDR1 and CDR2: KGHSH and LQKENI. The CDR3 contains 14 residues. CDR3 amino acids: CASSPQTGSGEQYF. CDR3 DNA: TGTGCCAGCTCACCACAGACAGGGTCGGGCGAGCAGTACTTC.

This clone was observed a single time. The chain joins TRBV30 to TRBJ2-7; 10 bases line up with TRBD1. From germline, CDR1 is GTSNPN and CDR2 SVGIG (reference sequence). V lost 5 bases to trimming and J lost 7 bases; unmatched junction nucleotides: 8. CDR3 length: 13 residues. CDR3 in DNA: TGTGCCTGGGGAGGACAGGGGGTTAGGGAGCAGTACTTC. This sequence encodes CAWGGQGVREQYF.

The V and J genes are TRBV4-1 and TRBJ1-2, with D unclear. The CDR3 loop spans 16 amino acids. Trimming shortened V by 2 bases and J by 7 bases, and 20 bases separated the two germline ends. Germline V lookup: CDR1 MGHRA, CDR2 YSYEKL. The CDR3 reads CASSQPFRTAPGGYTF. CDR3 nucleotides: TGCGCCAGCAGCCAACCCTTTCGGACGGCGCCTGGTGGCTACACCTTC.

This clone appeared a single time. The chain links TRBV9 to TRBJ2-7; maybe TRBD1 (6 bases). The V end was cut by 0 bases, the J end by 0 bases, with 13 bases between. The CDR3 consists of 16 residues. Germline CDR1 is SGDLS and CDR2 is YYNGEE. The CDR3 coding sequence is TGTGCCAGCAGCGTAGTTCCGACAGGATACTCCTACGAGCAGTACTTC. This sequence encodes CASSVVPTGYSYEQYF.

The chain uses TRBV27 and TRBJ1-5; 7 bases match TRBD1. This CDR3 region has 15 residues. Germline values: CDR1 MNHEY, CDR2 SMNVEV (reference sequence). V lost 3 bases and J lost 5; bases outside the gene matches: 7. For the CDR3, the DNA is TGTGCCAGCAGTTTTGTGGCAGGGGGATATCAGCCCCAGCATTTT. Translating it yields CASSFVAGGYQPQHF.

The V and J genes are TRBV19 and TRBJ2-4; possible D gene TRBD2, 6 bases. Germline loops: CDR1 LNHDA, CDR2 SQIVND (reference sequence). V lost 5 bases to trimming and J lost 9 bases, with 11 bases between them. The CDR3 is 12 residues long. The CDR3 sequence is CASSEIGGIQYF. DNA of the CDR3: TGTGCCAGTAGTGAAATCGGGGGCATTCAGTACTTC.

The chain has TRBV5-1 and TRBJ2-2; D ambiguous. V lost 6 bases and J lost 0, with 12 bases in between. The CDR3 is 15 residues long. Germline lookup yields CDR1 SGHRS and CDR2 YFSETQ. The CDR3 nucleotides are TGCGCCAGCACGGAAGGGTCCTCGAACACCGGGGAGCTGTTTTTT. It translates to CASTEGSSNTGELFF.

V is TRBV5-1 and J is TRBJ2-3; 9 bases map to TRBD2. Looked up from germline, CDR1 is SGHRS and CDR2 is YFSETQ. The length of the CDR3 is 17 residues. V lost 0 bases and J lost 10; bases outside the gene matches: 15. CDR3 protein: CASSLASAGGASSAQYF. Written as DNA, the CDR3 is TGCGCCAGCAGCTTGGCATCAGCGGGGGGCGCATCTTCAGCGCAGTATTTT.

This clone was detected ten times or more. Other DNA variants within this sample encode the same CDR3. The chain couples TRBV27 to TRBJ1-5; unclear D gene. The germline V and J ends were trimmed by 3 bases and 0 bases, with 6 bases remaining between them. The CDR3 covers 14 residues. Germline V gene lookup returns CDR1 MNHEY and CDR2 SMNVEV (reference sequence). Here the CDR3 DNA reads TGTGCCAGCAGTTTGCAGGATAGCAATCAGCCCCAGCATTTT. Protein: CASSLQDSNQPQHF.

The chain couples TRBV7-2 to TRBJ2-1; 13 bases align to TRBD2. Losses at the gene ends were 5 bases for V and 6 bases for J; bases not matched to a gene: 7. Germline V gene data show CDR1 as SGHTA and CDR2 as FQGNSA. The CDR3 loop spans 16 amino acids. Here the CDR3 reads CASSPSLAGGGNEQFF. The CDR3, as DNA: TGTGCCAGCAGCCCCTCACTAGCGGGGGGGGGCAATGAGCAGTTCTTC.

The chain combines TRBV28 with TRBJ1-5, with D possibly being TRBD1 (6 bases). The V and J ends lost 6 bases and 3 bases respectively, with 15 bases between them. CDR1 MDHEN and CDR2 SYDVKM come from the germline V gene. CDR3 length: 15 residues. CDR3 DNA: TGTGCCAGCAGAAAACAGGGAGGTGACAATCAGCCCCAGCATTTT. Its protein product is CASRKQGGDNQPQHF. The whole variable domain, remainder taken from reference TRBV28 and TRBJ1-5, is DVKVTQSSRYLVKRTGEKVFLECVQDMDHENMFWYRQDPGLGLRLIYFSYDVKMKEKGDIPEGYSVSREKKERFSLILESASTNQTSMYLCASRKQGGDNQPQHFGDGTRLSIL.

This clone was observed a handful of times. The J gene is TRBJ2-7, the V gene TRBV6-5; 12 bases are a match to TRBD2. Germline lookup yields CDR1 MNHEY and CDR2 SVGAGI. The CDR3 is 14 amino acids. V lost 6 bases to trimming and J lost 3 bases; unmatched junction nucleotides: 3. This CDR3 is CASRLGLAGYEQYF. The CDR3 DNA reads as TGTGCCAGCAGGCTGGGACTAGCGGGCTACGAGCAGTACTTC.

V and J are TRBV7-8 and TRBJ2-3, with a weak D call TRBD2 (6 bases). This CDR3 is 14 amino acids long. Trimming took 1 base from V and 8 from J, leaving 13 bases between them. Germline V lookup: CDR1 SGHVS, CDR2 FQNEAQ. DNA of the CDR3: TGTGCCAGCAGCTTAGGGCGGGGAGAGACTACGCAGTATTTT. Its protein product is CASSLGRGETTQYF.

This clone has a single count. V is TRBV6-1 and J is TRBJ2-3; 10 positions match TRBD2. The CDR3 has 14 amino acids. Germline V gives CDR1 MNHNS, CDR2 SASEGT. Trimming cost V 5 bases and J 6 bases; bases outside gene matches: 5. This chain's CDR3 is CASSSGGAFDTQYF. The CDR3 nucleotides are TGTGCCAGCAGTAGCGGGGGGGCTTTTGATACGCAGTATTTT.

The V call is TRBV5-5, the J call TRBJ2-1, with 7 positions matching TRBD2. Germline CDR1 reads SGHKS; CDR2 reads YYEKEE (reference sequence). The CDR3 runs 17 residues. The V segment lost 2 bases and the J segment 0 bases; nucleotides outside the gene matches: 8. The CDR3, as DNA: TGTGCCAGCAGCTTCTGGGCGGGGGTCTACTCCTACAATGAGCAGTTCTTC. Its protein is CASSFWAGVYSYNEQFF.

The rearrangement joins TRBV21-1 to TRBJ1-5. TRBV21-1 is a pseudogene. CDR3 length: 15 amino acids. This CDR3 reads CASRDEEEGNQPQHF. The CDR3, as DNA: TGTGCCAGCAGGGACGAAGAGGAGGGCAATCAGCCCCAGCATTTT.

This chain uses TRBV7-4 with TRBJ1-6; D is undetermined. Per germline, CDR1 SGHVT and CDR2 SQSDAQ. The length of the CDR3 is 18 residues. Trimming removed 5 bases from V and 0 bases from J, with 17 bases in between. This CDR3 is CASSPGFPKFSYNSPLHF. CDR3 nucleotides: TGTGCCAGCAGCCCTGGTTTCCCGAAGTTCTCCTATAATTCACCCCTCCACTTT.

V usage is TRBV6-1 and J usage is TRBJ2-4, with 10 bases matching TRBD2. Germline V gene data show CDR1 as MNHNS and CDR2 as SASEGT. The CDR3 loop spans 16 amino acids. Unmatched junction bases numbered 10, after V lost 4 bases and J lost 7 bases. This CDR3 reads CASSGTIAGGRNIQYF. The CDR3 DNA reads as TGTGCCAGCAGTGGGACGATAGCGGGGGGCCGGAACATTCAGTACTTC.

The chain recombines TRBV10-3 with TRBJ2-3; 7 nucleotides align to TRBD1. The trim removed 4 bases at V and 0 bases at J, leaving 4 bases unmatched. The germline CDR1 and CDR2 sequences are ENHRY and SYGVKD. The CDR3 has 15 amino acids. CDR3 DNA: TGTGCCATCAGTGGGGGACAGACTAGCACAGATACGCAGTATTTT. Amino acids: CAISGGQTSTDTQYF.

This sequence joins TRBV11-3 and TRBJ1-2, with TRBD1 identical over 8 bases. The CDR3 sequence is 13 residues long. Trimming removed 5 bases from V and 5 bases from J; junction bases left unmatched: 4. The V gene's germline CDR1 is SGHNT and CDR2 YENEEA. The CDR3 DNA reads TGTGCCAGCAGCAAGACAGGGGATTATGGCTACACCTTC. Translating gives CASSKTGDYGYTF.

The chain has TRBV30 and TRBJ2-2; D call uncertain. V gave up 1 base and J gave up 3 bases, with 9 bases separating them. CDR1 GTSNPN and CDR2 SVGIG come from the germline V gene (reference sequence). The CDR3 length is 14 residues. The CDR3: CAWSEVTYTGELFF. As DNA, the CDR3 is TGTGCCTGGAGTGAGGTGACTTACACCGGGGAGCTGTTTTTT.